This T cell receptor (beta chain) was sequenced in a study of sequential checkpoint blockade in melanoma. Specified treatment: randomized to nivolumab then ipilimumab (arm A) or the reverse (arm B). DNA-damaging chemotherapy had not been given to any patient beforehand. From thawed PBMCs, live CD3+CD8+ cells negative for CD19 and CD56 were sorted. Germline lookup yields CDR1 MNHEY and CDR2 SMNVEV (reference sequence). The CDR3 is 15 amino acids. The V and J ends lost 5 bases and 4 bases, in that order; junction bases with no gene match: 8. This table comes from immunoSEQ multiplex PCR, and its TCRdb copy is limited to in-frame clones, with some not included. The sample has approximately 11,000 clones, 55% to 70% seen once.

The genes are TRBV27 and TRBJ2-1; 7 bases align to TRBD1. This material consisted of CD8+ T cells sorted from blood (inferred from file names), taken from a patient given nivolumab and ipilimumab in sequence. This receptor was identified in a human donor with melanoma. The CDR3 DNA follows: TGTGCCAGCAGTCCGGGGACAGTGGGGTACAATGAGCAGTTCTTC. Protein product: CASSPGTVGYNEQFF.